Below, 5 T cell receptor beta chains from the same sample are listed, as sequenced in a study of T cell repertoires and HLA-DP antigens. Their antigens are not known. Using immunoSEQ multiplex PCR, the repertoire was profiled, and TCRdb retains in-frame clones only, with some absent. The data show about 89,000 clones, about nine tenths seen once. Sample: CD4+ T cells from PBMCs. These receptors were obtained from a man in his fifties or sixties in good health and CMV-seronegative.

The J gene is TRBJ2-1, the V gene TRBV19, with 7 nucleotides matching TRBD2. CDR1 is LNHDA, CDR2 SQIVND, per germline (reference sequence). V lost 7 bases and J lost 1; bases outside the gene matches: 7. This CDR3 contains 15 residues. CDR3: CASNRLADSYNEQFF. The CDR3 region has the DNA TGTGCCAGTAATCGGCTAGCGGATTCCTACAATGAGCAGTTCTTC.

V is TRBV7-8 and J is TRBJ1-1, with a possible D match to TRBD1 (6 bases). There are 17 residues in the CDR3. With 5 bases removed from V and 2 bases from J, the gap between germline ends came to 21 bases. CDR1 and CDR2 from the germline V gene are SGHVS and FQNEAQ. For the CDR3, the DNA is TGTGCCAGCAGCCCCAGACCCGGGGGCGCAGGAAACACTGAAGCTTTCTTT. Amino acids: CASSPRPGGAGNTEAFF.

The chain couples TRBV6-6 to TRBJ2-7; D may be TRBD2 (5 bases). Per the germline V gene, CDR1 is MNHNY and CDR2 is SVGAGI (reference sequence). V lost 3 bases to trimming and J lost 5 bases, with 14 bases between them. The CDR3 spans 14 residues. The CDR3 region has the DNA TGTGCCAGCAGTTATCAGGTGTATAGCGACGAGCAGTACTTC. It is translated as CASSYQVYSDEQYF.

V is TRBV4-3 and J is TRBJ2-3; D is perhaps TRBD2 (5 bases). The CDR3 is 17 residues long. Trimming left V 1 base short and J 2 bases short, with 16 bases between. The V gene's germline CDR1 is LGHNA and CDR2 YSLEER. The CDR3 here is CASSQVAKTRYTDTQYF. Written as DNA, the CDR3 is TGCGCCAGCAGCCAAGTCGCCAAAACTAGATACACAGATACGCAGTATTTT.

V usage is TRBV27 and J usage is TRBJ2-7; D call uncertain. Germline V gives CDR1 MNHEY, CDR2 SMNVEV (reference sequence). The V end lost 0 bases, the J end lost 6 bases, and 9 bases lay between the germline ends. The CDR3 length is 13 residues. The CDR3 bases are TGTGCCAGCAGTTTATCTACATTTGGCGAGCAGTACTTC. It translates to CASSLSTFGEQYF.